The source of this T cell receptor beta chain is a study of shared clonotypes between healthy human individuals. Assay runs were performed at deep level. An even split of each subset's genomic DNA across several immunoSEQ plates was performed. Sequencing used immunoSEQ multiplex PCR; TCRdb keeps in-frame clones, though not all of them. The sample gives some 95,000 clones, 60% to 75% of which show up once; around half is in the top ten. Per the germline V gene, CDR1 is SGHAT and CDR2 is FQNNGV. This CDR3 comprises 16 residues. V lost 1 base, J lost 3 bases, and 13 bases lay in between. Each donor was a Caucasian adult residing in Nashville, Tennessee. Study conclusions and caveats: Generation of non-shared clonotypes was less probable than generation of clonotypes shared by all four donors.

Concerning this clone: Its matching antigen is unknown.

The source material was memory CD8+ T cells sorted from blood. As to subset: CD45RO+ cells pooled with CCR7-negative TemRA cells. This receptor was identified in a man aged 25 to 45 in good health. This chain connects TRBV11-2 to TRBJ2-1; D might be TRBD2 (5 bases). The CDR3 here is CASSLGLAGLYNEQFF. For the CDR3, the DNA is TGTGCCAGCAGCTTAGGGCTGGCGGGCCTCTACAATGAGCAGTTCTTC.